This T cell receptor (beta chain) was captured in a study of blood T cell repertoires in COVID-19 (dated by TCRdb to 2018 to 2020). Regarding the complete study: Samples from collaborators originated in the United States, Italy and Spain and spanned both the acute and convalescent phases of COVID-19. The prospective study material was composed of cDNA or gDNA derived from T cells, B-cell-depleted T cells, or PBMCs. The dataset comprised deeply sampled blood TCRbeta repertoires from subjects exposed to, actively infected with, or recovered from COVID-19. The repertoires were released in a freely available public database meant as a resource for research on the immune response to SARS-CoV-2. Samples were obtained from the ongoing ImmuneRACE study (first 160 participants) and from over 1,000 subjects provided by 6 global collaborators. A de-identified subject ID, COVID-19 status, age in years and sex were almost always included in the sample metadata. HLA class I and class II types, where available, came from metadata supplied by the sample provider rather than from assay-based typing.

TCRbeta CDR3 regions were amplified from genomic DNA using the immunoSEQ Assay, a bias-controlled multiplex PCR. Under the source paper's analysis protocol: Within the assay, amplification of reference gene primers was used to estimate how many nucleated cells each sample contained. To quantify the absolute abundance of each unique TCRbeta CDR3 rearrangement, sequence reads were collapsed and filtered. For each sample, productive Simpson clonality was calculated as the square root of Simpson's diversity index across productive rearrangements. Held by TCRdb, this immuneACCESS table contains in-frame sequences only and omits some clones. Under half of the omission traces to an unresolved V gene where checked; the cause of the rest is unknown. Clone size and V and J calls were adopted from that table, with D and trimming inferred from the DNA. The sample includes over 200,000 clones, with 70% to 90% observed a single time. The top ten constitute 10% to 14% of the sample.

Paper-wide results and their limitations: The amount of clinical and demographic metadata varied by source and participant and was provided uncurated.

The germline V gene supplies CDR1 LGHNA and CDR2 YNFKEQ. The CDR3 starts with the cysteine, ends with the phenylalanine, and has 15 residues. The kept DNA is CDR3 alone, 45 bases in frame from the first base. Here V drops 0 bases and J drops 8 bases, and the junction holds 4 bases not matched to any gene. Participants in the prospective study were enrolled through a virtual design, were aged roughly 18 to 100 years, and lived in roughly 24 United States geographic areas. To assign participants to cohorts, the prospective study relied on clinical history that participants themselves reported in a screening survey and a study questionnaire. Recovered participants in ImmuneRACE Cohort 3 were defined by two consecutive negative NP/OP PCR tests, clearance by a healthcare professional, or resolution of symptoms. In the prospective study, mobile phlebotomists collected whole blood, serum and a nasopharyngeal or oropharyngeal swab from each participant. Participants in the prospective study had the option to provide additional blood draws and questionnaires over a 2-month period. Prospective study blood samples were shipped either frozen or at room temperature before DNA extraction.

On this clone: It lacks a known antigen. Base qualities are not at hand, and no much larger clone is one base apart.

The V and J segments used are TRBV4-2 and TRBJ1-2; the junction holds 12 bases that match TRBD1. The sequencing sample was made of PBMCs or T cells enriched from blood (not recorded which). The sequence was obtained from a man aged 25 to 40 who had recovered from COVID-19. This receptor carries the CDR3 CASSQDRDRGLGYTF. The sequence in DNA is TGTGCCAGCAGCCAAGATAGGGACAGGGGGCTCGGCTACACCTTC.